This paragraph reports one TCR beta chain. The CDR3 loop spans 14 amino acids. V was trimmed by 7 bases and J by 8 bases, leaving 18 bases between them. Germline values: CDR1 LNHDA, CDR2 SQIVND (reference sequence). This specimen belongs to a study of blood T cell repertoires in COVID-19. Looking at the study overall: The United States, Italy and Spain were the sources of the acute and convalescent COVID-19 samples.

Original handling: Reference gene primer amplification in the assay estimated nucleated cell counts. The protocol was immunoSEQ multiplex PCR, while the TCRdb copy is restricted to in-frame clones and leaves out a portion. V, J and clone size reflect that table, while D and trimming were determined from the DNA. The table has nearly 50,000 clones, around 87% seen once. This clonotype was obtained from an elderly woman with COVID-19, enrolled during active disease. The sequenced sample consisted of peripheral blood. The chain combines TRBV19 with TRBJ1-5; a weak D match, TRBD1 (6 bases). CDR3 amino acids: CASTHFRGGEPQHF. The CDR3 DNA sequence: TGTGCCAGTACACACTTCCGGGGGGGCGAGCCCCAGCATTTT.